These 2 T cell receptor beta chains share one sample of origin, sequenced in a study of shared clonotypes between healthy human individuals. Data came from immunoSEQ multiplex PCR; TCRdb stores just in-frame clones and leaves some out. The sample holds approximately 500,000 clones, 78% seen once. The sequenced material came from PBMCs. Receptor source: a woman between 40 and 55 years old in good health. Some clones in this sample may be carry-over from other donors' samples.

V usage is TRBV18 and J usage is TRBJ2-7; TRBD2 might be the D (5 bases). V was shortened by 3 bases and J by 4 bases, with 16 bases between the two germline ends. The CDR3 spans 15 residues. Germline assignment: CDR1 KGHSH and CDR2 LQKENI. Written as DNA, the CDR3 is TGTGCCAGCTCACCTCTACAAGAAACTAGTTACGAGCAGTACTTC. Translating it yields CASSPLQETSYEQYF.

This chain joins TRBV28 and TRBJ2-6; D might be TRBD1 (6 bases). Trimming left V 5 bases short and J 1 base short, with 24 bases between. Germline assignment: CDR1 MDHEN and CDR2 SYDVKM. The CDR3 runs to 20 residues. The CDR3 sequence: CASSIFILQGRRSGANVLTF. The CDR3, as DNA: TGTGCCAGCAGTATATTCATCCTTCAGGGGAGAAGATCTGGGGCCAACGTCCTGACTTTC.